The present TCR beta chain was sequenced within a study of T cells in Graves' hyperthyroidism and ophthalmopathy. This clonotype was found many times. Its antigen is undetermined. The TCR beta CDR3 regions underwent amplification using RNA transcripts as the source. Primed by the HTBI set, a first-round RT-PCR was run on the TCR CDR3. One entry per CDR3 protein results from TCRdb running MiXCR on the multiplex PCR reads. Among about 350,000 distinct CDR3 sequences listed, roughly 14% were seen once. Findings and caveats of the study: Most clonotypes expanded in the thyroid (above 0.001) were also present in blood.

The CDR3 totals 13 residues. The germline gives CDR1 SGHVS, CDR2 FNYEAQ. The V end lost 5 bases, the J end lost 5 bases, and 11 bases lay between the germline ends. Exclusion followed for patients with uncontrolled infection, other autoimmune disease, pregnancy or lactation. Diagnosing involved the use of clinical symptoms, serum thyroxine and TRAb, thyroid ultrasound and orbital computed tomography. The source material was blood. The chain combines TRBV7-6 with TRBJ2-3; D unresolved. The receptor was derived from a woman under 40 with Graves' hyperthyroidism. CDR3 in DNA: TGTGCCAGCAGCCCCGGTTTTCGAGATACGCAGTATTTT. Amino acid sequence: CASSPGFRDTQYF.